This T cell receptor beta chain comes out of a study of blood T cells in healthy people across ages. The wider study: Capture by template switching was about one barcoded beta molecule per two T cells.

Next came a second PCR, run for about 7 to 12 cycles, which used a sample-barcoded 5' primer along with a J-beta primer mix. A template-switch adaptor that had 12 random nucleotides put a tag on each cDNA molecule. TCRdb passed the 5' RACE reads through MiXCR, listing each CDR3 protein once. The profile covers about 800,000 distinct CDR3 sequences, with about 47% appearing a single time and about a sixth taken by the ten largest. The CDR3 extends over 13 amino acids. Looked up from germline, CDR1 is MDHEN and CDR2 is SYDVKM. A remark on this clonotype: Its ends do not fully match the called genes, so a read error is possible.

The chain carries TRBV28 and TRBJ2-3; D might be TRBD2 (5 bases). The sequence was collected from a man at least 80 years old in good health. Sequencing was done on a sample of blood. The CDR3 loop is CATLRPSTDTQYF. The CDR3 DNA follows: TGTGCCACCTTGCGTCCTAGCACGGATACGCAGTATTTT.